This is a list of T cell receptor beta chains from one sample in a study of blood T cell repertoires in COVID-19. TCRdb's table, derived via immunoSEQ multiplex PCR, lists solely in-frame clones and lacks some. The table records hundreds of thousands of clones, roughly 90% of them present only once. The sequenced sample consisted of PBMCs or T cells enriched from blood (not recorded which). These receptors were collected from a woman aged 30 to 39 who had recovered from COVID-19. The CDR3 runs from the conserved cysteine through the conserved F or W. A D gene is named only where the DNA matches it firmly. Clone sizes are given selectively: once, few, many, or a class where the clone is expanded.

v_call	d_call	clone_size	j_call	cdr3_aa	cdr3_nt
TRBV27	TRBD1	.	TRBJ2-7	CASSLTPQGQGVKQYF	TGTGCCAGCAGTTTAACCCCCCAGGGACAGGGGGTAAAGCAGTACTTC
TRBV15	.	.	TRBJ2-1	CATSPEVFWDEQFF	TGTGCCACCAGCCCCGAGGTATTTTGGGATGAGCAGTTCTTC
TRBV19	.	.	TRBJ1-3	CASSIGGSGNTIYF	TGTGCCAGTAGTATAGGCGGTTCTGGAAACACCATATATTTT
TRBV2	TRBD2	.	TRBJ2-2	CASSEDSGRATGELFF	TGTGCCAGCAGTGAAGATAGCGGGAGGGCTACCGGGGAGCTGTTTTTT
TRBV5-1	TRBD1	once	TRBJ1-2	CASSLEPPPSGGFYGYTF	TGCGCCAGCAGCTTGGAACCCCCCCCATCAGGGGGGTTCTATGGCTACACCTTC
TRBV28	.	.	TRBJ1-1	CASSLLHVEAFF	TGTGCCAGCAGTTTATTACACGTGGAAGCTTTCTTT
TRBV5-6	TRBD1	.	TRBJ1-3	CASSLAGQFSGNTIYF	TGTGCCAGCAGCTTGGCGGGACAGTTCTCTGGAAACACCATATATTTT
TRBV12-3/TRBV12-4	.	.	TRBJ1-4	CASSLLAREKLFF	TGTGCCAGCAGTTTGCTTGCTAGGGAAAAACTGTTTTTT
TRBV2	.	.	TRBJ2-1	CASRLHRVYNEQFF	TGTGCCAGCAGGTTGCATCGGGTGTACAATGAGCAGTTCTTC
TRBV19	TRBD1	few	TRBJ2-2	CASRDRGNTGELFF	TGTGCCAGTAGGGACAGGGGAAACACCGGGGAGCTGTTTTTT
TRBV9	TRBD2	.	TRBJ2-3	CASSVAITGRVVGTSGETDTQYF	TGTGCCAGCAGCGTAGCCATCACGGGGCGCGTTGTTGGGACTAGCGGGGAAACAGATACGCAGTATTTT
TRBV19	.	.	TRBJ2-1	CASTSGAVLYNEQFF	TGTGCCAGCACCAGCGGAGCCGTATTGTACAATGAGCAGTTCTTC
TRBV3-1/TRBV3-2	TRBD1	.	TRBJ1-2	CASSQGTGGGKLDGYTF	TGTGCCAGCAGCCAAGGGACAGGGGGCGGTAAGTTGGATGGCTACACCTTC
TRBV11-3	.	.	TRBJ2-6	CASSPRTFSGANVLTF	TGTGCCAGCAGCCCCCGGACATTCTCTGGGGCCAACGTCCTGACTTTC
TRBV6-5	.	.	TRBJ2-4	CASSYPPEENIQYF	TGTGCCAGCAGTTACCCTCCTGAGGAAAACATTCAGTACTTC
TRBV5-1	TRBD2	.	TRBJ2-2	CASSLGASGGTGELFF	TGCGCCAGCAGCTTGGGGGCTAGCGGGGGTACCGGGGAGCTGTTTTTT
TRBV12-3/TRBV12-4	TRBD1	.	TRBJ1-3	CASSGQVGNTIYF	TGTGCCAGCAGTGGACAGGTTGGAAACACCATATATTTT
TRBV7-9	TRBD1	.	TRBJ2-7	CASSPTPGQSINEQYF	TGTGCCAGCAGCCCAACCCCGGGACAGTCCATTAACGAGCAGTACTTC
TRBV6-5	.	.	TRBJ1-1	CASRDRGAGGTEAFF	TGTGCCAGCAGAGACCGGGGGGCCGGAGGCACTGAAGCTTTCTTT
TRBV27	.	few	TRBJ1-5	CASRTYGTGGNQPQHF	TGTGCCAGCAGAACCTACGGGACGGGAGGCAATCAGCCCCAGCATTTT
TRBV19	.	.	TRBJ1-2	CASSRRLYGYTF	TGTGCCAGTAGTAGGCGGCTCTATGGCTACACCTTC
TRBV28	.	few	TRBJ1-4	CASSSAPGEKLFF	TGTGCCAGCAGTTCAGCCCCGGGAGAAAAACTGTTTTTT
TRBV4-1	TRBD2	.	TRBJ2-1	CASSPGPAGAHEQFF	TGCGCCAGCAGCCCGGGACCAGCGGGAGCCCATGAGCAGTTCTTC
TRBV27	TRBD2	.	TRBJ2-1	CASSFGTSGVNEQFF	TGTGCCAGCAGTTTCGGGACTAGCGGAGTCAATGAGCAGTTCTTC
TRBV27	TRBD2	.	TRBJ2-7	CASSFSPAGVGEQYF	TGTGCCAGCAGTTTCTCTCCCGCGGGAGTGGGGGAGCAGTACTTC
TRBV30	TRBD1	.	TRBJ2-6	CAWAGTGVSGANVLTF	TGTGCCTGGGCCGGGACAGGGGTCTCTGGGGCCAACGTCCTGACTTTC
TRBV6-5	TRBD1	.	TRBJ1-2	CASSYSGERGHGYTF	TGTGCCAGCAGTTACTCAGGCGAGAGGGGGCATGGCTACACCTTC
TRBV2	.	.	TRBJ1-5	CASSEWLEVNQPQHF	TGTGCCAGCAGTGAATGGCTTGAGGTTAATCAGCCCCAGCATTTT
TRBV5-1	TRBD1	.	TRBJ2-3	CASSLGGNRVSDTQYF	TGCGCCAGCAGCTTAGGGGGCAACAGGGTTTCAGATACGCAGTATTTT
TRBV3-1/TRBV3-2	TRBD1	once	TRBJ1-2	CASSHRKWTGPYGYTF	TGTGCCAGCAGCCATAGAAAATGGACAGGGCCCTATGGCTACACCTTC
TRBV5-5	.	.	TRBJ1-2	CASGTLYGYTF	TGTGCCAGCGGGACACTCTATGGCTACACCTTC
TRBV2	.	.	TRBJ1-6	CASSGTSNSPLHF	TGTGCCAGCAGTGGGACAAGTAATTCACCCCTCCACTTT
TRBV14	.	.	TRBJ2-2	CASSQRNTGELFF	TGTGCCAGCAGCCAACGGAACACCGGGGAGCTGTTTTTT
TRBV21-1	.	.	TRBJ1-2	CATPILPTGYYGYTF	TGTGCCACCCCGATCCTACCGACAGGGTACTATGGCTACACCTTC
TRBV5-1	TRBD2	.	TRBJ2-7	CASSLGGLAGAYEQYF	TGCGCCAGCAGCTTGGGGGGACTAGCGGGAGCCTACGAGCAGTACTTC
TRBV10-3	.	.	TRBJ2-3	CAISGYFRPWTGTISSTDTQYF	TGTGCCATCAGTGGATATTTCAGGCCCTGGACAGGGACTATCTCTAGCACAGATACGCAGTATTTT
TRBV28	TRBD2	.	TRBJ2-7	CASSGGGLASPYEQYF	TGTGCCAGCAGTGGGGGAGGACTAGCGAGCCCCTACGAGCAGTACTTC
TRBV7-3	TRBD2	.	TRBJ2-1	CASSPSGGSEQFF	TGTGCCAGCAGCCCTAGCGGGGGTTCTGAGCAGTTCTTC
TRBV30	.	.	TRBJ1-1	CAWSSQGWNTEAFF	TGTGCCTGGAGTTCTCAGGGGTGGAACACTGAAGCTTTCTTT
TRBV28	.	.	TRBJ1-2	CASRPPSSAYGYTF	TGTGCCAGCAGGCCCCCATCGAGTGCCTATGGCTACACCTTC
TRBV7-3	.	.	TRBJ2-5	CASSLAARGTQYF	TGTGCCAGCAGCTTGGCAGCCAGGGGGACCCAGTACTTC
TRBV11-2	TRBD1	.	TRBJ2-7	CASATTGGQAYEQYF	TGTGCCAGCGCTACCACAGGGGGCCAGGCCTACGAGCAGTACTTC